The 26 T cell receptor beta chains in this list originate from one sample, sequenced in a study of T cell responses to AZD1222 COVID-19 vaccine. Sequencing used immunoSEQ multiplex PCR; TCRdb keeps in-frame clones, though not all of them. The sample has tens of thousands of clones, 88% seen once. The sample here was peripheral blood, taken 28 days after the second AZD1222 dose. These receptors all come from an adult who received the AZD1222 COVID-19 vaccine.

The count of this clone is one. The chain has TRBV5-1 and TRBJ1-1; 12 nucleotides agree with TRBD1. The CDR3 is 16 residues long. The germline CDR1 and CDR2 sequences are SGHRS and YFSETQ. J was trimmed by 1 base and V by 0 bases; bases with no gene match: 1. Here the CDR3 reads CASSLEGQGANTEAFF. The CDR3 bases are TGCGCCAGCAGCTTGGAGGGACAGGGGGCGAACACTGAAGCTTTCTTT.

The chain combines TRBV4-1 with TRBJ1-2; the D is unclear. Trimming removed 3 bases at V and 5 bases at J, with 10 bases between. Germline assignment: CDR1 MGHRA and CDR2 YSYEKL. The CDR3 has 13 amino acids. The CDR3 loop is CASSQDQVYGYTF. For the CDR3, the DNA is TGCGCCAGCAGCCAGGACCAGGTTTATGGCTACACCTTC.

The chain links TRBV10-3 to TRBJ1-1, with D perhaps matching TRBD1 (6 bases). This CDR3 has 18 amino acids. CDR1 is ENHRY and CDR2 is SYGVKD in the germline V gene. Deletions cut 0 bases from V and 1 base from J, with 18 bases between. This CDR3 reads CAISESKVPDRRNTEAFF. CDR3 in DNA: TGTGCCATCAGTGAGTCGAAAGTTCCGGACAGACGGAACACTGAAGCTTTCTTT.

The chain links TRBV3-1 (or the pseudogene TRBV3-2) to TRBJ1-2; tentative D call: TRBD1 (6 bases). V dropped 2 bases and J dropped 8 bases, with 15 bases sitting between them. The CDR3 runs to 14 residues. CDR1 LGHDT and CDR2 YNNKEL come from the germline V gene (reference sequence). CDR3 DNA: TGTGCCAGCAGCCAAACAGGGCTCGGAAGGGGCTACACCTTC. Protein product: CASSQTGLGRGYTF.

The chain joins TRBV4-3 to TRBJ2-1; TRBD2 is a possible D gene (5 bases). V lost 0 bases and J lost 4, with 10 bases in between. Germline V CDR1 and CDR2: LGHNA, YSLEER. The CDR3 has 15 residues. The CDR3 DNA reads TGCGCCAGCAGCCAAGAGAGGGTAGGGTACAATGAGCAGTTCTTC. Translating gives CASSQERVGYNEQFF.

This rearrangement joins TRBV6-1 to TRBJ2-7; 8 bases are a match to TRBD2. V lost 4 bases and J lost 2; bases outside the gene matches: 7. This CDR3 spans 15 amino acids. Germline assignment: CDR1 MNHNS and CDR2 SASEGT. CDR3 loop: CASSVATSETYEQYF. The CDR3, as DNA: TGTGCCAGCAGTGTAGCGACTAGCGAGACCTACGAGCAGTACTTC.

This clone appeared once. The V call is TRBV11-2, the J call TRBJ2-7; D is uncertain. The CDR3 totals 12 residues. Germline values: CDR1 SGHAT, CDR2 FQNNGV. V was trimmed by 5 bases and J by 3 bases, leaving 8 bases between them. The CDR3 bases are TGTGCCAGCAGCCTCGCCGACTACGAGCAGTACTTC. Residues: CASSLADYEQYF.

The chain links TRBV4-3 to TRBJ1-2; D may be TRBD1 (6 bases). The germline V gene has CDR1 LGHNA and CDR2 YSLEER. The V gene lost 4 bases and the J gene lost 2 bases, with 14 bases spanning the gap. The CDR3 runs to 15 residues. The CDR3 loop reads CASSRAQGRNYGYTF. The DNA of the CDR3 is TGCGCCAGCAGCCGAGCGCAGGGGAGAAACTATGGCTACACCTTC.

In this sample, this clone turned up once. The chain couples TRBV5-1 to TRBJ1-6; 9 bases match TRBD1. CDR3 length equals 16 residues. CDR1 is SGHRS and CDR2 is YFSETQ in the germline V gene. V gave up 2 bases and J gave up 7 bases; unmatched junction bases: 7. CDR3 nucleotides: TGCGCCAGCAGCTTAGGGGGGACAGGGCTAAATTCACCCCTCCACTTT. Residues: CASSLGGTGLNSPLHF. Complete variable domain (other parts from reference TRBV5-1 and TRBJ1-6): KAGVTQTPRYLIKTRGQQVTLSCSPISGHRSVSWYQQTPGQGLQFLFEYFSETQRNKGNFPGRFSGRQFSNSRSEMNVSTLELGDSALYLCASSLGGTGLNSPLHFGNGTRLTVT.

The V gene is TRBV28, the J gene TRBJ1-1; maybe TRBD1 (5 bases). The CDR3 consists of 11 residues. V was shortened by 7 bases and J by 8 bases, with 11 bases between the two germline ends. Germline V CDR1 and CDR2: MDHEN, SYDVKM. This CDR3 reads CASIGDPEAFF. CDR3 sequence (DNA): TGTGCCAGCATTGGGGACCCAGAAGCTTTCTTT.

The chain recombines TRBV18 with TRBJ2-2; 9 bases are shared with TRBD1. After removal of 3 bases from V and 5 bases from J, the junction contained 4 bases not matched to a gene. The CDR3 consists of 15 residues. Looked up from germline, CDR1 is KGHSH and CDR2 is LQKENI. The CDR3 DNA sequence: TGTGCCAGCTCACCTATGGACAGGGGAACCGGGGAGCTGTTTTTT. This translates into CASSPMDRGTGELFF.

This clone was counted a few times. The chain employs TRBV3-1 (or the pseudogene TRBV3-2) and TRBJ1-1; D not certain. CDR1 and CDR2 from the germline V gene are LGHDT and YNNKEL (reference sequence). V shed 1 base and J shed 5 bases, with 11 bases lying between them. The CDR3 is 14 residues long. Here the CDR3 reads CASSQGRRGTEAFF. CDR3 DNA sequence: TGTGCCAGCAGCCAAGGACGACGAGGGACTGAAGCTTTCTTT.

The CDR3 region is CASSLGGTDNYEQYF. In DNA form, the CDR3 reads TGCGCCAGCAGCTTGGGGGGGACAGATAACTACGAGCAGTACTTC. The V and J genes are TRBV5-1 and TRBJ2-7; the match to TRBD1 covers 7 bases. Germline V CDR1 and CDR2: SGHRS, YFSETQ. The junction had 6 bases not matched to a gene; V was cut back by 0 bases and J by 3 bases. The CDR3 is made up of 15 amino acids. The variable domain in full, completed from reference TRBV5-1 and TRBJ2-7, reads KAGVTQTPRYLIKTRGQQVTLSCSPISGHRSVSWYQQTPGQGLQFLFEYFSETQRNKGNFPGRFSGRQFSNSRSEMNVSTLELGDSALYLCASSLGGTDNYEQYFGPGTRLTVT.

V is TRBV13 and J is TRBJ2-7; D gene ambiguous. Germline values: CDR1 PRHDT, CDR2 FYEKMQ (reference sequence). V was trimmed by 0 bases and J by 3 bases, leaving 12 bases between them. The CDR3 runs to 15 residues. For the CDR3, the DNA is TGTGCCAGCAGCTTAGGTCCCGGGCAGAACTACGAGCAGTACTTC. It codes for CASSLGPGQNYEQYF.

DNA of the CDR3: TGTGCCAGTAGTACGGGGTCTCACACTGAAGCTTTCTTT. Its protein is CASSTGSHTEAFF. The chain combines TRBV19 with TRBJ1-1, with D unresolved. CDR3 length equals 13 residues. The V gene's germline CDR1 is LNHDA and CDR2 SQIVND (reference sequence). Trimming removed 4 bases at V and 3 bases at J, with 9 bases between.

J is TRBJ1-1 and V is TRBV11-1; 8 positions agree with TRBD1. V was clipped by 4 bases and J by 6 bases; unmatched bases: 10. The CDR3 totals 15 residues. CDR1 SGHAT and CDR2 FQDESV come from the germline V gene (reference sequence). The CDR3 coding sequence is TGTGCCAGCAGCTCCAGGACAGGGTATCTGCCTGAAGCTTTCTTT. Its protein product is CASSSRTGYLPEAFF.

Written as DNA, the CDR3 is TGTGCCAGCACTGGGGGACAGGGGCAATTCACAGATACGCAGTATTTT. It codes for CASTGGQGQFTDTQYF. The rearrangement links TRBV27 to TRBJ2-3, with TRBD1 matching over 10 bases. The germline V gene has CDR1 MNHEY and CDR2 SMNVEV (reference sequence). The CDR3 is 16 amino acids. The trim removed 7 bases at V and 2 bases at J, leaving 9 bases unmatched.

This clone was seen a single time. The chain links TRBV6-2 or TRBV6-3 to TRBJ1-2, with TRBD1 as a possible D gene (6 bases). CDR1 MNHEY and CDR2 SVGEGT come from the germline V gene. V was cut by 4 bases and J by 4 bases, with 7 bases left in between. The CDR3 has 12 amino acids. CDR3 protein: CASSWTVYGYTF. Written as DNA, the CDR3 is TGTGCCAGCAGTTGGACAGTCTATGGCTACACCTTC.

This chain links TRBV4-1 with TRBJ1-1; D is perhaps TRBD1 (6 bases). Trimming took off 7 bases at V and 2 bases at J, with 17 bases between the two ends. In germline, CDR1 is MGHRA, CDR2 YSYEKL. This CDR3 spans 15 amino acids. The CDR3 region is CASTELSTGNTEAFF. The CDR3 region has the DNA TGCGCCAGCACCGAACTTTCGACAGGTAACACTGAAGCTTTCTTT.

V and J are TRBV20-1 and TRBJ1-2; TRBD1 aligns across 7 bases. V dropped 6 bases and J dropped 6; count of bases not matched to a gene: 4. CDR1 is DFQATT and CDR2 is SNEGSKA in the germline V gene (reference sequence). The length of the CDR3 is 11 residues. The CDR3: CSAGGQNGYTF. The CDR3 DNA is TGCAGTGCAGGGGGCCAAAATGGCTACACCTTC.

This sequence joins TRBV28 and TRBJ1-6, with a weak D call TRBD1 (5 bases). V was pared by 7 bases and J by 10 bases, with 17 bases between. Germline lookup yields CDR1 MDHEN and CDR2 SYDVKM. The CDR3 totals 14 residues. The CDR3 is CASTPWGGRSPLHF. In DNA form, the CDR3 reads TGTGCCAGCACCCCCTGGGGGGGTAGGTCACCCCTCCACTTT.

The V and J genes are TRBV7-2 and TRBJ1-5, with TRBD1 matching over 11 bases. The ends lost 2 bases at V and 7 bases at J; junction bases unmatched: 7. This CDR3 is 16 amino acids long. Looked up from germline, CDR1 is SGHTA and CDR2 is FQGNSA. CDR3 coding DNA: TGTGCCAGCAGCTTAAGCCCCGGGACAGGGGGACAGCCCCAGCATTTT. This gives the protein CASSLSPGTGGQPQHF.

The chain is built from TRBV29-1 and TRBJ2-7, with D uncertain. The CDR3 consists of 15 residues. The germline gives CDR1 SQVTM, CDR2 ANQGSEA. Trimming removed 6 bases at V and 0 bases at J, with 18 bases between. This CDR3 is CSVESNRIGSYEQYF. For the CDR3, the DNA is TGCAGCGTAGAGTCGAACAGAATCGGCTCCTACGAGCAGTACTTC.

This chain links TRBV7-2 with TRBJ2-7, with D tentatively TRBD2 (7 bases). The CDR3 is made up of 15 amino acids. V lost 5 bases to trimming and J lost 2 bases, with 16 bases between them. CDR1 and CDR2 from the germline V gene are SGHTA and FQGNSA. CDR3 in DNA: TGTGCCAGCAGCCAGCGGGACATCAGTGCCTACGAGCAGTACTTC. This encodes CASSQRDISAYEQYF.

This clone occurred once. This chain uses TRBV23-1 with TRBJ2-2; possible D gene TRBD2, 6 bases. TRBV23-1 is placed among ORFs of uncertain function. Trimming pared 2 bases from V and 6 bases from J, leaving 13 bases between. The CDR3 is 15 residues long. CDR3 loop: CASSQVAGGSGELFF. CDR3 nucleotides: TGCGCCAGCAGTCAAGTGGCAGGAGGGTCCGGGGAGCTGTTTTTT.

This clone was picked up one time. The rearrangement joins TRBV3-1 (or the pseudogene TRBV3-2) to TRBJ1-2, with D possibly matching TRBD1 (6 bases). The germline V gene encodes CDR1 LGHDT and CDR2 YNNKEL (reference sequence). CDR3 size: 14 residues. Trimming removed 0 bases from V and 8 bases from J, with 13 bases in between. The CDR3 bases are TGTGCCAGCAGCCAAGATTACGGGACACGCGGCTACACCTTC. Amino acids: CASSQDYGTRGYTF.